This paragraph covers one T cell receptor (beta chain) sequence. The sample is drawn from a study of blood T cell repertoires in COVID-19. Turning to the study itself: Acute and convalescent COVID-19 specimens originated in the United States, Italy and Spain.

Germline lookup yields CDR1 SGHVS and CDR2 FQNEAQ. V was clipped by 5 bases and J by 3 bases; unmatched bases: 6. This CDR3 contains 14 residues. Clones were read by immunoSEQ multiplex PCR, and TCRdb kept only the in-frame ones, dropping some. The data hold about 280,000 clones, with 83% observed a single time. This clonotype originated in a woman between 45 and 65 years old who had recovered from COVID-19. This rearrangement joins TRBV7-8 to TRBJ2-7; the match to TRBD1 covers 8 bases. The sequenced material came from peripheral blood. The CDR3 sequence: CASSLGQELYEQYF. CDR3 coding DNA: TGTGCCAGCAGCCTGGGACAGGAACTCTACGAGCAGTACTTC.